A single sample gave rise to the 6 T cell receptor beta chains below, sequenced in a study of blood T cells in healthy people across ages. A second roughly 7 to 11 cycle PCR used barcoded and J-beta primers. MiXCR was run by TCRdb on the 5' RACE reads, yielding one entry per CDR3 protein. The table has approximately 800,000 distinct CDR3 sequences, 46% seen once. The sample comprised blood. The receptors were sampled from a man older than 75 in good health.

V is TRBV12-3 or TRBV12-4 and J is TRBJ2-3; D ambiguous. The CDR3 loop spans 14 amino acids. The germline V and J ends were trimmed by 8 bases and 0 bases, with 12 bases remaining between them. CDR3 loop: CASCLAASTDTQYF. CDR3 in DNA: TGTGCCAGCTGCTTGGCCGCGAGCACAGATACGCAGTATTTT.

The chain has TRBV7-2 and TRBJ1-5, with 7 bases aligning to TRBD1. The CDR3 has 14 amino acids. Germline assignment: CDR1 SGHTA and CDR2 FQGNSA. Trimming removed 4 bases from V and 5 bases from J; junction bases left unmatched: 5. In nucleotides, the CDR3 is TGTGCCAGCAGCTCCCGGGACAGTTATCAGCCCCAGCATTTT. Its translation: CASSSRDSYQPQHF.

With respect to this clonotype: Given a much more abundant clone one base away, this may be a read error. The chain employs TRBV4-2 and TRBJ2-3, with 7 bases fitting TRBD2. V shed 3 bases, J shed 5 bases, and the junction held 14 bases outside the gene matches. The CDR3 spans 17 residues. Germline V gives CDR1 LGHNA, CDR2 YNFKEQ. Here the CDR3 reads CASSHRLAEGPEDTQYF. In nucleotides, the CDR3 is TGTGCCAGCAGCCACCGTCTAGCGGAAGGGCCGGAAGATACGCAGTATTTT.

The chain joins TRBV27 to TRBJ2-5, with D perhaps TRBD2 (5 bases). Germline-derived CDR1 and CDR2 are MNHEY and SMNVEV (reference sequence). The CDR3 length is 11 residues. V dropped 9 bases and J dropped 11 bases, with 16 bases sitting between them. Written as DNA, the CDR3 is TGTGCCAGTCGAGGGTGGAATGAGCAGTACTTC. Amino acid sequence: CASRGWNEQYF.

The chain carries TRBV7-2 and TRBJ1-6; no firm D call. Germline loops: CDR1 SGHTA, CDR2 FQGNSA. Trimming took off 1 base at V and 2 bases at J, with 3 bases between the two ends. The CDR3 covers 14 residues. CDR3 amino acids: CASSLETYNSPLHF. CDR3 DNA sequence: TGTGCCAGCAGCTTAGAAACCTATAATTCACCCCTCCACTTT.

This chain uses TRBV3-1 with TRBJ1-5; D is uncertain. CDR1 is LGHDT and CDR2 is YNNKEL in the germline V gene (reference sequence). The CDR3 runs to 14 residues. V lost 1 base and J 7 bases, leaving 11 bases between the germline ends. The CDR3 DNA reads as TGTGCCAGCAGCCAAGCGGTTCAGGAACAGCCCCAGCATTTT. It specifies CASSQAVQEQPQHF.